The clone carrying this TCR beta chain has more than one count but fewer than ten. No antigen is known for it. Germline CDR1 is ENHRY and CDR2 is SYGVKD. The CDR3 is 12 amino acids. V was cut by 2 bases and J by 4 bases, with 2 bases left in between. The record originates from a study of identical twins. Study-wide results and caveats: It was cross-sectional statistical analysis, not following the same donors, that the conclusions relied on. Models came in too low on out-of-frame TCR alpha sharing in monozygotic twins.

A universal primer site came from template switching; cDNA carried unique molecular identifiers. TCRdb processed the 5' RACE reads anew with MiXCR; each CDR3 protein has one entry. Of some 570,000 distinct CDR3 sequences detected, approximately 20% appear once; the ten largest clones hold more than 0.4%. The data also belong to a second study, concerning yellow fever vaccine responses in identical twins.

What was sequenced was CD4+ T cells sorted from blood. The gene calls are TRBV10-3 and TRBJ2-2; D ambiguous. The receptor comes from a woman under 30 in good health. CDR3 coding DNA: TGTGCCATCAGTGAGGCCACCGGGGAGCTGTTTTTT. Protein: CAISEATGELFF.